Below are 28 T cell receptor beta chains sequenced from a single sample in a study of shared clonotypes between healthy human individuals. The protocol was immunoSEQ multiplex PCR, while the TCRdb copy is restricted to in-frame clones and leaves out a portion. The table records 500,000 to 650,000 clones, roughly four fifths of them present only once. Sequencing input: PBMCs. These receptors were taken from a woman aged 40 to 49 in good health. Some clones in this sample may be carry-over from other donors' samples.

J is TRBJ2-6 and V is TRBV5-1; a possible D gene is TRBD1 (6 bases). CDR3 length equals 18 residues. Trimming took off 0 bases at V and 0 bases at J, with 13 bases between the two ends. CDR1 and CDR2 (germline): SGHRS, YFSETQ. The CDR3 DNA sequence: TGCGCCAGCAGCTTGGTCGGGACAACGCTCTCTGGGGCCAACGTCCTGACTTTC. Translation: CASSLVGTTLSGANVLTF.

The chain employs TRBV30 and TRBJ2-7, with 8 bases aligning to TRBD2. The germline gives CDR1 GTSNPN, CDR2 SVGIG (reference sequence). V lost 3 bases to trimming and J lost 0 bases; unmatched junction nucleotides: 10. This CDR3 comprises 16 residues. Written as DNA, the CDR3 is TGTGCCTGGAGAGGGCTAGCGGGCGAAAGCTCCTACGAGCAGTACTTC. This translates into CAWRGLAGESSYEQYF.

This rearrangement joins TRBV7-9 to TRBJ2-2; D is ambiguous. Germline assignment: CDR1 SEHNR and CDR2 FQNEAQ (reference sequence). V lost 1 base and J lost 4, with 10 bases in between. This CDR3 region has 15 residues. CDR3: CASSLGVVGTGELFF. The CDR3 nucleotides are TGTGCCAGCAGCTTAGGGGTCGTGGGCACCGGGGAGCTGTTTTTT.

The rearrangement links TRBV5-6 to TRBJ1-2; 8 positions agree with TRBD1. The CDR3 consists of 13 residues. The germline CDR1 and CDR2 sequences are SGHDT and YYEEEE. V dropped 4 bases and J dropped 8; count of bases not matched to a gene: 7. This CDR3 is CASSPLGQGGYTF. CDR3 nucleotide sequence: TGTGCCAGCAGCCCACTCGGACAGGGAGGCTACACCTTC.

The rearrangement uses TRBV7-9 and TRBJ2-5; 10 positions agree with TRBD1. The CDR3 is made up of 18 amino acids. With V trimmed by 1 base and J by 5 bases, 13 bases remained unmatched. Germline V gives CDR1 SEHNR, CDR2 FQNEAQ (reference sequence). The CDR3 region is CASSLGAWSGTGVETQYF. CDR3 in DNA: TGTGCCAGCAGCTTAGGCGCTTGGTCCGGGACAGGGGTGGAGACCCAGTACTTC.

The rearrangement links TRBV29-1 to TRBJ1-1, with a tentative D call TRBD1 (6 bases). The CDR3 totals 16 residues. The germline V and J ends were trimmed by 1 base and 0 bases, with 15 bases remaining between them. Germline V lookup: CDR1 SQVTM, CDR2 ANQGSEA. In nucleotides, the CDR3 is TGCAGCGTTGAAGCCGCCAGGGGCTTCATGAACACTGAAGCTTTCTTT. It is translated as CSVEAARGFMNTEAFF.

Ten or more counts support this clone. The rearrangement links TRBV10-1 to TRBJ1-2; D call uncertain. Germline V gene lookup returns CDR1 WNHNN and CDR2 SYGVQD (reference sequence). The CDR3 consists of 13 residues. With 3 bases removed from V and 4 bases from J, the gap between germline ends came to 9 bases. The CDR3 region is CASSDWGGYGYTF. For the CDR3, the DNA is TGCGCCAGCAGTGATTGGGGAGGCTATGGCTACACCTTC.

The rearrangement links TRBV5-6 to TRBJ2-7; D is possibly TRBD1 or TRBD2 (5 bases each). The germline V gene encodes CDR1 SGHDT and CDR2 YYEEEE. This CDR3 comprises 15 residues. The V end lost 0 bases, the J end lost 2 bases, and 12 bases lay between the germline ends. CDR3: CASSLVGGTPYEQYF. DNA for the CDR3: TGTGCCAGCAGCTTGGTTGGGGGAACTCCCTACGAGCAGTACTTC.

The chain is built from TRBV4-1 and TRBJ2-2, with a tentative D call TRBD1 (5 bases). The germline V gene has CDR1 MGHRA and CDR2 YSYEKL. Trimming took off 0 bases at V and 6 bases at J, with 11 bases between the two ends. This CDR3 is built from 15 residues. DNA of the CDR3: TGCGCCAGCAGCCAAGACCCCCCGACAGCCGGGGAGCTGTTTTTT. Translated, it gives CASSQDPPTAGELFF.

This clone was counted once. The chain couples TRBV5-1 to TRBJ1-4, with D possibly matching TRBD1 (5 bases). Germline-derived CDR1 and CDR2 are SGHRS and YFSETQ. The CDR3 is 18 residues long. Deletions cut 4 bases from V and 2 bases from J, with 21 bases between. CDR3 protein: CASSRSSGSWETNEKLFF. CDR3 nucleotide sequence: TGCGCCAGCAGCCGTTCGTCAGGGAGTTGGGAGACTAATGAAAAACTGTTTTTT.

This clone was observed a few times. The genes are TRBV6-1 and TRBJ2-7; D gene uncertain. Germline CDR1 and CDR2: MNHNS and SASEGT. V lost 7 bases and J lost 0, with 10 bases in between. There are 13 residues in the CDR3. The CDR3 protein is CASTRLYSYEQYF. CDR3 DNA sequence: TGTGCCAGCACCCGGCTCTACTCCTACGAGCAGTACTTC.

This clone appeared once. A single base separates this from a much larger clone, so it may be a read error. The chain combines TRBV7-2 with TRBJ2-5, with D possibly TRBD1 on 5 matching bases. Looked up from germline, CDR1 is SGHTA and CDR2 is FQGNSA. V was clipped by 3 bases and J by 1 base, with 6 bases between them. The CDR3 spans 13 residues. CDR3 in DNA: TGTGCCAGCAGCTTCAGGGTCCAAGAGACCCAGTACTTC. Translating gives CASSFRVQETQYF.

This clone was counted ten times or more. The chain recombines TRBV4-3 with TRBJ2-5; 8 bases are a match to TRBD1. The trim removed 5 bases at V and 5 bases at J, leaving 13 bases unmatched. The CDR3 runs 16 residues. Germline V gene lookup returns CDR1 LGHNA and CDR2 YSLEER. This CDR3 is CASSGSGPGGEETQYF. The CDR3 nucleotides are TGCGCCAGCAGCGGCTCCGGGCCAGGGGGCGAGGAGACCCAGTACTTC.

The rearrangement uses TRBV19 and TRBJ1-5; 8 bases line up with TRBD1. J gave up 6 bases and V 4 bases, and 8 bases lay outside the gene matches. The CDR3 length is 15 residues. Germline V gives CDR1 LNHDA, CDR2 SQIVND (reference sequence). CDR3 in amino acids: CASSTRTGLTQPQHF. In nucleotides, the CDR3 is TGTGCCAGTAGTACCCGGACAGGGTTGACTCAGCCCCAGCATTTT.

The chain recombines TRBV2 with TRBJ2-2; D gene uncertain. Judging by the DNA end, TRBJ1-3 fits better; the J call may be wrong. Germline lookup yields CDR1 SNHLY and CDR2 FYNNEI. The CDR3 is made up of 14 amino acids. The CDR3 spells CASSVGGPGNTIYF. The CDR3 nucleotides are TGTGCCAGCAGTGTCGGAGGGCCTGGAAACACCATATATTTT.

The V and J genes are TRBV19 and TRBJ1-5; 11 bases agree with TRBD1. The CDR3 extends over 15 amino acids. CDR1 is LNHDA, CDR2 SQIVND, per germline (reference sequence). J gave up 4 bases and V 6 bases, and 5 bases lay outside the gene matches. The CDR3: CASSLGQGANQPQHF. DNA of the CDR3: TGTGCCAGTAGCCTTGGACAGGGGGCTAATCAGCCCCAGCATTTT.

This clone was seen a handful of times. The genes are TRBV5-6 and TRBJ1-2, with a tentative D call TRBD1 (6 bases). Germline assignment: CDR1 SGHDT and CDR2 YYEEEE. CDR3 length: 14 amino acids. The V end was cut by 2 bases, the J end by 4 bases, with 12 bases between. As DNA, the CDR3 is TGTGCCAGCAGCTTCCAGGGGACCCCCTATGGCTACACCTTC. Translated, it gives CASSFQGTPYGYTF.

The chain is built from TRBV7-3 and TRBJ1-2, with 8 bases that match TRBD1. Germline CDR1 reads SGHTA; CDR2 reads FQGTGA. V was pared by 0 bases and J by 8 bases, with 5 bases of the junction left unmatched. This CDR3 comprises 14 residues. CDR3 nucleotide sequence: TGTGCCAGCAGCTTAACACCGACAGGGGAGGGCTACACCTTC. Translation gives CASSLTPTGEGYTF.

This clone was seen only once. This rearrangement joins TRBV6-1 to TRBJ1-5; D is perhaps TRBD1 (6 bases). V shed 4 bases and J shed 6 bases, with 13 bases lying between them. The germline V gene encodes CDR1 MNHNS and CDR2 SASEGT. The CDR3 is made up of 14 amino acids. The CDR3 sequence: CASSAGTSGQPQHF. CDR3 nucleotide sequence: TGTGCCAGCAGTGCCGGGACATCGGGTCAGCCCCAGCATTTT.

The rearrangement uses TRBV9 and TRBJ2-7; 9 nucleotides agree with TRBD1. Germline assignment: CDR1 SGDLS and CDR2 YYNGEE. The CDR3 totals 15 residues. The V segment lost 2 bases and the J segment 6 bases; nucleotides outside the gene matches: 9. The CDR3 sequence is CASSVSGTGLAEQYF. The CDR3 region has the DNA TGTGCCAGCAGCGTCTCCGGGACAGGGTTAGCCGAGCAGTACTTC.

The CDR3 sequence: CASSVAGGYTQYF. The CDR3 DNA reads TGTGCCAGCAGTGTAGCGGGAGGTTATACGCAGTATTTT. The chain is built from TRBV6-5 and TRBJ2-3, with TRBD2 identical over 10 bases. Trimming removed 5 bases from V and 7 bases from J; junction bases left unmatched: 3. This CDR3 is built from 13 residues. The germline V gene has CDR1 MNHEY and CDR2 SVGAGI.

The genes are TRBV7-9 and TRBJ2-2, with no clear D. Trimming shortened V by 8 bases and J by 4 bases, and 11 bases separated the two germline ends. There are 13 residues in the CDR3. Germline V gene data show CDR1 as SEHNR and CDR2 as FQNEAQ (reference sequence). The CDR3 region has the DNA TGTGCCAGCTTAGCCTCGATCACCGGGGAGCTGTTTTTT. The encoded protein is CASLASITGELFF.

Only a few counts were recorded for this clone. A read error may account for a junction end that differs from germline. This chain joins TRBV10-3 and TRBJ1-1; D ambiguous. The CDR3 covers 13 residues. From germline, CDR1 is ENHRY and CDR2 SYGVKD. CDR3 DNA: TGTGCCATCACTGAGACGGGGAACACTGAAGCTTTCTTT. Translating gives CAITETGNTEAFF.

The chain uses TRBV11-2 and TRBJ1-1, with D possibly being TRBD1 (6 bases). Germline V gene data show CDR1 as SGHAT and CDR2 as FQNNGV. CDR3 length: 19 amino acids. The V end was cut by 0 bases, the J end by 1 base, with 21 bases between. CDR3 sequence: CASSLDSRGLRQENTEAFF. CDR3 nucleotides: TGTGCCAGCAGCTTAGATTCTAGGGGGTTGCGGCAGGAGAACACTGAAGCTTTCTTT.

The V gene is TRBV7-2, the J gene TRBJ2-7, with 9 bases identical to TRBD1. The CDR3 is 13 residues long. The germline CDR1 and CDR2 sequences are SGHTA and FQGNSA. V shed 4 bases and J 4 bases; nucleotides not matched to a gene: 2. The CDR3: CASSSDRGYEQYF. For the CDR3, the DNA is TGTGCCAGCAGCTCGGACAGGGGTTACGAGCAGTACTTC.

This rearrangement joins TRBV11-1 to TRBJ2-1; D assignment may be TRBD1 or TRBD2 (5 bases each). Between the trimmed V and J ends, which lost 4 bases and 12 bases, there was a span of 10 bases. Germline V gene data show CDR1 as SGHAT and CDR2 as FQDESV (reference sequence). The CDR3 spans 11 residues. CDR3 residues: CASSSGTGQFF. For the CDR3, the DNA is TGTGCCAGCAGCTCGGGGACCGGGCAGTTCTTC.

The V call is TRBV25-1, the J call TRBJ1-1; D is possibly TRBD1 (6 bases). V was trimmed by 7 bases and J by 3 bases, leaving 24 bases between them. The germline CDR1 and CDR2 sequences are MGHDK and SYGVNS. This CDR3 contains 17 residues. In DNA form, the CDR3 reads TGTGCCAGCAAGAAAGCGGGGACAATGGGGTGGTACACTGAAGCTTTCTTT. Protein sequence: CASKKAGTMGWYTEAFF. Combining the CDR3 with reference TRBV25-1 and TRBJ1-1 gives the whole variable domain EADIYQTPRYLVIGTGKKITLECSQTMGHDKMYWYQQDPGMELHLIHYSYGVNSTEKGDLSSESTVSRIRTEHFPLTLESARPSHTSQYLCASKKAGTMGWYTEAFFGQGTRLTVV.

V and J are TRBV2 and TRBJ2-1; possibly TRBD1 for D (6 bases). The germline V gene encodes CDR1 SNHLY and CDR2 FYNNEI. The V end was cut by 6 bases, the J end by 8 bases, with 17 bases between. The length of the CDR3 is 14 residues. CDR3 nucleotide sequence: TGTGCCAGCAGAACGACAGGCATCGTGTATGAGCAGTTCTTC. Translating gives CASRTTGIVYEQFF.